The clone carrying this TCR beta chain has just one count. As yet, its antigen is unknown. This CDR3 spans 14 amino acids. Trimming cost V 2 bases and J 13 bases, with 17 bases left between them. Per the germline V gene, CDR1 is KGHSH and CDR2 is LQKENI. Each subset's genomic DNA was split evenly across several immunoSEQ plates. An approximately 210 ng quantity of DNA, roughly 29,000 T cell genomes, went into the sorted-subset replicate PCRs. TCRdb keeps only in-frame clones here, not all; method: immunoSEQ multiplex PCR. The data show about 980,000 clones, 76% seen once. The sample comes from a study of shared clonotypes between healthy human individuals. Study-wide findings and caveats: It was anticipated that sequencing depth would influence how many clonotypes donors shared.

The V and J genes are TRBV18 and TRBJ1-4; D is possibly TRBD1 (6 bases). The receptor was isolated from a man in his late teens or twenties in good health. Sample: memory CD4+ T cells sorted from blood. Subset denoted: CD45RA-negative fraction. The chain's CDR3 is CASSPGGPGVGLFF. CDR3 nucleotides: TGTGCCAGCTCACCAGGGGGGCCCGGCGTAGGACTGTTTTTT. Complete variable domain (other parts from reference TRBV18 and TRBJ1-4): NAGVMQNPRHLVRRRGQEARLRCSPMKGHSHVYWYRQLPEEGLKFMVYLQKENIIDESGMPKERFSAEFPKEGPSILRIQQVVRGDSAAYFCASSPGGPGVGLFFGSGTQLSVL.